The present TCR beta chain was sequenced within a study of blood T cell repertoires in COVID-19 (TCRdb year 2020). For the wider study: Samples from collaborators originated in the United States, Italy and Spain and spanned both the acute and convalescent phases of COVID-19. Samples were obtained from the ongoing ImmuneRACE study (first 160 participants) and from about 1,300 subjects provided by 6 global collaborators. The prospective study material was composed of cDNA or gDNA derived from T cells, B-cell-depleted T cells, or PBMCs. The sample metadata nearly always contained a de-identified subject ID, COVID-19 status, age in years and sex. The repertoires were made available in a free public database intended to serve as a resource for research on the immune response to SARS-CoV-2. HLA class I and class II types, where available, came from metadata supplied by the sample provider rather than from assay-based typing. Deeply sampled blood TCRbeta repertoires from subjects exposed to, actively infected with, or recovered from COVID-19 were included in the dataset.

Beyond this particular receptor, the publication reports: How much clinical and demographic metadata was included differed by source and by participant, and the metadata was provided uncurated.

This clone appeared a few times. What antigen it recognizes has not been identified. No base-level quality is on record; no much larger clone is a single base apart. CDR1 and CDR2 were assigned from the germline V gene as ENHRY and SYGVKD. The junction shows trimming of 4 bases on V and 2 bases on J, and the gene matches do not reach 0 bases of it. From cysteine to phenylalanine, the CDR3 is 13 amino acids long. Only the CDR3 DNA stays, 39 bases, in frame from base 1. Participants in the prospective study were aged about 18 to 95 years, lived in 20 to 25 United States geographic areas, and enrolled through a virtual design. To assign participants to cohorts, the prospective study relied on clinical history that participants themselves reported in a screening survey and a study questionnaire. Exposed participants had been in contact with someone with a PCR-confirmed or clinician-diagnosed COVID-19 case within 2 weeks of study entry. Mobile phlebotomists in the prospective study collected whole blood, serum and a nasopharyngeal or oropharyngeal swab from every participant. Prospective study participants could optionally give additional blood draws and questionnaires over an approximately two-month period. Before DNA extraction, blood samples from the prospective study were shipped at room temperature or frozen.

TCRbeta CDR3 regions were amplified from genomic DNA by means of the immunoSEQ Assay, a bias-controlled multiplex PCR. For the original study's pipeline: Nucleated cell counts per sample were estimated from amplification of reference gene primers within the assay. Sequence reads were collapsed and filtered to measure the absolute abundance of every unique TCRbeta CDR3 rearrangement. For each sample, productive Simpson clonality was calculated as the square root of Simpson's diversity index across productive rearrangements. TCRdb mirrors the immuneACCESS table, restricted to in-frame sequences. Some clones are absent from its copies; in checked studies, under half trace to an unresolved V gene, and the reason for the others is unknown. V, J and clone size were drawn from that table, and D and trimming were deduced from the DNA. For this sample there are 50,000 to 70,000 clones; roughly two thirds appear just once. Around half of the sample is taken by the ten largest.

This receptor chain uses TRBV10-3 and TRBJ1-2; 8 bases in the junction line up with TRBD1. The sequenced material came from PBMCs or T cells enriched from blood (not recorded which). This TCR was recovered from a woman aged 55-70 years who had been exposed to COVID-19. At the DNA level, the sequence is TGTGCCATCAGTGGGACAGGGAACTATGGCTACACCTTC. Translated, this is CAISGTGNYGYTF.